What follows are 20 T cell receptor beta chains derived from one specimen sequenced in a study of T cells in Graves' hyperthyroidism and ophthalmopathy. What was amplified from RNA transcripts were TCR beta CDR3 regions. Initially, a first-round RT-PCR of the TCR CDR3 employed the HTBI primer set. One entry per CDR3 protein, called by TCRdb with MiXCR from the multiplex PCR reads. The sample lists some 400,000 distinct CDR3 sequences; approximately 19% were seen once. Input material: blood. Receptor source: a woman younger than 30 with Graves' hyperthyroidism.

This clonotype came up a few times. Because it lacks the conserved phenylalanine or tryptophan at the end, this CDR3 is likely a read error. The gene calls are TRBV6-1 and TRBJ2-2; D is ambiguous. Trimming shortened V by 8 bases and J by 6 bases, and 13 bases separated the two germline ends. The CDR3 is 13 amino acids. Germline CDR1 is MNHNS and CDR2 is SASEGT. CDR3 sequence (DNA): TGTGCCAGCCTCTCGCTTTGGGCCGGGGAGCTGTTTTCT. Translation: CASLSLWAGELFS.

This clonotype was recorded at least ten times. The CDR3, as DNA: TGTGCCAGCAGTTTAGCGGGGGGCCTAAGCTCCTACGAGCAGTACTTC. Translation gives CASSLAGGLSSYEQYF. The chain carries TRBV28 and TRBJ2-7; TRBD2 aligns across 8 bases. The germline V gene encodes CDR1 MDHEN and CDR2 SYDVKM. The CDR3 contains 16 residues. Trimming took 2 bases from V and 0 from J; bases not matched to a gene: 6.

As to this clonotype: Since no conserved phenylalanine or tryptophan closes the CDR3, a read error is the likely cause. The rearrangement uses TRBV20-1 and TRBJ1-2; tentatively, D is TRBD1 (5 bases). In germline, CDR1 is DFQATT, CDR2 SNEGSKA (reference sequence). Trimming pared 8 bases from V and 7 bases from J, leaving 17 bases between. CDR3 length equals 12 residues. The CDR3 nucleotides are TGCAGTTCCACGAACGGAGGGACTGGCTACACCGTC. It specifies CSSTNGGTGYTV.

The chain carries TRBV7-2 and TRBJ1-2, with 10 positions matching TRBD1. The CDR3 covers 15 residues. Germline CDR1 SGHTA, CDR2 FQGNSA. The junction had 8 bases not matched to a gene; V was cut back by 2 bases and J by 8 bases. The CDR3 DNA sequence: TGTGCCAGCAGCTTATCGACAGGGGGCATGTTAGGCTACACCTTC. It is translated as CASSLSTGGMLGYTF.

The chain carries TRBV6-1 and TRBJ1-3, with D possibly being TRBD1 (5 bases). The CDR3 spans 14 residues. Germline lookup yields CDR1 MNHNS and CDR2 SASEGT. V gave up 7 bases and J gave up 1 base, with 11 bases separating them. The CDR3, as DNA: TGTGCCAGCAACGCCGGGGGGTCTGGAAACACCATATATTTT. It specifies CASNAGGSGNTIYF.

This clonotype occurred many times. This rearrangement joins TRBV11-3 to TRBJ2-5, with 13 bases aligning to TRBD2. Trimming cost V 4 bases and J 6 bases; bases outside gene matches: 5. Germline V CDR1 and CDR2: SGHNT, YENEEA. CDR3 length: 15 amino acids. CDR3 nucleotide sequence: TGTGCCAGCAGCTCCGGACTAGCGGGGGACAAGACCCAGTACTTC. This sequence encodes CASSSGLAGDKTQYF.

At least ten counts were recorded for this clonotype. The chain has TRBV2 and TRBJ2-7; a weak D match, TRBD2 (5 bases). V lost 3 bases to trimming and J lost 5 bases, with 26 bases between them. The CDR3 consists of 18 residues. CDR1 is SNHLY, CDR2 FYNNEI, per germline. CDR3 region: CASSDDGLGGSWTDEQYF. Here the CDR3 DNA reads TGTGCCAGCAGTGACGATGGACTCGGTGGTTCCTGGACCGACGAGCAGTACTTC.

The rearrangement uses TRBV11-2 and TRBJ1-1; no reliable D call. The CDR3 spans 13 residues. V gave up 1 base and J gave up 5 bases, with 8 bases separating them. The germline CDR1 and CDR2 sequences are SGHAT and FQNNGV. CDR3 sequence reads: CASSLGRVTEAFF. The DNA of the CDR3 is TGTGCCAGCAGCTTAGGGAGGGTGACTGAAGCTTTCTTT.

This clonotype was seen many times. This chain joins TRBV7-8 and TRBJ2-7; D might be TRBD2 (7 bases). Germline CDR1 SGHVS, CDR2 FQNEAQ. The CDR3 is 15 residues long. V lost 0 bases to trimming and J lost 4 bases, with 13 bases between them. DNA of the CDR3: TGTGCCAGCAGCTTAGCGGGGGGGCTCGAGTACGAGCAGTACTTC. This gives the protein CASSLAGGLEYEQYF.

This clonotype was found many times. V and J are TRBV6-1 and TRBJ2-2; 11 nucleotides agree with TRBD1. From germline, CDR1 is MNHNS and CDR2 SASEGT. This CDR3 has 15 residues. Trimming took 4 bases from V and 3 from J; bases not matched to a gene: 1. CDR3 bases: TGTGCCAGCAGTGGGACAGGGGGCCACACCGGGGAGCTGTTTTTT. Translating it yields CASSGTGGHTGELFF.

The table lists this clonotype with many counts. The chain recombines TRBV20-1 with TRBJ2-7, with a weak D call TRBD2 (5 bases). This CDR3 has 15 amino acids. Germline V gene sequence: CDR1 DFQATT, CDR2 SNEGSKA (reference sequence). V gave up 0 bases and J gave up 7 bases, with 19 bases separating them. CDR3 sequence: CSARDAPGSLEEQYF. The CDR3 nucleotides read TGCAGTGCTAGAGACGCTCCGGGAAGCCTTGAGGAGCAGTACTTC.

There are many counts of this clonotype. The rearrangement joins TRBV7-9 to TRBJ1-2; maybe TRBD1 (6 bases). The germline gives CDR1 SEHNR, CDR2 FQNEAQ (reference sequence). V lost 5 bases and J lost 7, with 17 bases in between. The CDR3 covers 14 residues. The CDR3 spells CASSLDSRESGYTF. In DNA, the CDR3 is TGTGCCAGCAGCCTGGACAGCAGAGAGAGTGGCTACACCTTC.

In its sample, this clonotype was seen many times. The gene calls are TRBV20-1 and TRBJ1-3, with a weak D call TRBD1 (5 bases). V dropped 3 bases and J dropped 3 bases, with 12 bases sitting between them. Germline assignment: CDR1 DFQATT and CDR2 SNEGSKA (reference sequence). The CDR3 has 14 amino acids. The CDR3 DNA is TGCAGTGCTAGCCGGGGGGGGTTTGGAAACACCATATATTTT. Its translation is CSASRGGFGNTIYF.

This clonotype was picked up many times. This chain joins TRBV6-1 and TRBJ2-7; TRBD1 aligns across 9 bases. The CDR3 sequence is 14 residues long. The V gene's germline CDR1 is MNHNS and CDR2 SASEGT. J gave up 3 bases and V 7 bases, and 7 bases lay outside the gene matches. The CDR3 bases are TGTGCCAGCAAGCCGGGACAGGGAAACTACGAGCAGTACTTC. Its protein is CASKPGQGNYEQYF.

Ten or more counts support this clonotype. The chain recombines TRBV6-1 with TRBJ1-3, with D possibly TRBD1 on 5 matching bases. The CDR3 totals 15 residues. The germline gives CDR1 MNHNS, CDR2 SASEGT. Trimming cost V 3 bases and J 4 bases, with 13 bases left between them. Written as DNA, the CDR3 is TGTGCCAGCAGTGACGGGACTCATGTCGGAAACACCATATATTTT. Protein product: CASSDGTHVGNTIYF.

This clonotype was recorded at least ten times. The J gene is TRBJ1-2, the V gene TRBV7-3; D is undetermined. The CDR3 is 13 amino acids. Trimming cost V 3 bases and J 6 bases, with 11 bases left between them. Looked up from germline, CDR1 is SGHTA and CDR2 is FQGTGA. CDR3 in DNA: TGTGCCAGCAGCTTTGAAGGGCTTCATGGCTACACCTTC. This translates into CASSFEGLHGYTF. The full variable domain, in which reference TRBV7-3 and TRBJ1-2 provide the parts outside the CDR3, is GAGVSQTPSNKVTEKGKYVELRCDPISGHTALYWYRQSLGQGPEFLIYFQGTGAADDSGLPNDRFFAVRPEGSVSTLKIQRTERGDSAVYLCASSFEGLHGYTFGSGTRLTVV.

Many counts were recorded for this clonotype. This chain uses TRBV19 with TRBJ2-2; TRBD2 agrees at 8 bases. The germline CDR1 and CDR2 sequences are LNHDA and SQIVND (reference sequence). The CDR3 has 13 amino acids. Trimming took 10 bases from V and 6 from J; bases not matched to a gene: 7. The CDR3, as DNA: TGTGCCACCGAGCGGGGGCAATCCGGGGAGCTGTTTTTT. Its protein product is CATERGQSGELFF.

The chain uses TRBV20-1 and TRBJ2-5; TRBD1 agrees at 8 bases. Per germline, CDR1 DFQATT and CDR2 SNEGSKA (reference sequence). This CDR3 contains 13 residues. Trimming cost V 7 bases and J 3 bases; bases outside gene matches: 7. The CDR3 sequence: CSVSRGREETQYF. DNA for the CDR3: TGCAGTGTATCCAGGGGGCGCGAAGAGACCCAGTACTTC.

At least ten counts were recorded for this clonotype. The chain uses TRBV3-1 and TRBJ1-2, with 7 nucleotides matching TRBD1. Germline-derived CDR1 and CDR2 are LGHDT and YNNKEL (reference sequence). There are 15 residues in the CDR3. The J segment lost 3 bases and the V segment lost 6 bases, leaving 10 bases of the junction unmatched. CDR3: CASSPTLTGDYGYTF. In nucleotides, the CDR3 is TGTGCCAGCAGTCCAACCCTTACAGGGGACTATGGCTACACCTTC.

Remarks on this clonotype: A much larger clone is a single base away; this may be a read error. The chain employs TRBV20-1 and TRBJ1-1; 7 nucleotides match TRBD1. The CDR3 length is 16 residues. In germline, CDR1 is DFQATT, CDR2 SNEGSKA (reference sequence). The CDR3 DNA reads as TGCAGTGCTAGAGATCCTGGGGACAGTGTGAACGCTGAAGCTTTCTTT. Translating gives CSARDPGDSVNAEAFF.